This T cell receptor (beta chain) was identified in a study of blood T cell repertoires in COVID-19. About the study: Whether acute or convalescent, the COVID-19 samples came from the United States, Italy and Spain.

Cohort assignment relied on participant-reported clinical history. CDR3 length equals 15 residues. Germline V gives CDR1 KGHSH, CDR2 LQKENI. J lost 1 base, V lost 3 bases, and 5 bases had no gene match. Repertoires were generated with immunoSEQ multiplex PCR, while TCRdb's copy carries only in-frame clones and drops some. Here the sample spans about 330,000 clones, more than 85% being singletons. V gene TRBV18 combines with J gene TRBJ2-5; 7 bases match TRBD1. This TCR derives from a woman aged 25-40 years who had recovered from COVID-19. The material sequenced was PBMCs or T cells enriched from blood (not recorded which). The CDR3 is CASSPSTGLQETQYF. The CDR3 coding sequence is TGTGCCAGCTCACCCTCGACAGGGCTCCAAGAGACCCAGTACTTC.